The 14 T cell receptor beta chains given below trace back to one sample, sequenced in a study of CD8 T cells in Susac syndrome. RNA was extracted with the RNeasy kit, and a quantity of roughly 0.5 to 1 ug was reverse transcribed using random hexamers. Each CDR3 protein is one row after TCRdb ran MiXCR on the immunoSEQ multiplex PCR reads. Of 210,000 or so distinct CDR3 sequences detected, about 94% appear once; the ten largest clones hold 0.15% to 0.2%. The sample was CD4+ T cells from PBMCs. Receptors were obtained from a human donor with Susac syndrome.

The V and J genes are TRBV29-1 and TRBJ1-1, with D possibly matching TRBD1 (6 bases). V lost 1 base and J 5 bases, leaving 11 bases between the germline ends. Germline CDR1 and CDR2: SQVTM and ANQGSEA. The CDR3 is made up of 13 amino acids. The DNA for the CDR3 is TGCAGCGTTGAAGCACAAGGGGGAACTGAAGCTTTCTTT. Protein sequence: CSVEAQGGTEAFF.

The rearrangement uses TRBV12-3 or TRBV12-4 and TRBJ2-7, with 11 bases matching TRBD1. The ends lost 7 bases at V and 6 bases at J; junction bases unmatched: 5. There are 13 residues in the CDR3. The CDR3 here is CASTRTGGGEQYF. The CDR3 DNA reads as TGTGCCAGCACCCGGACAGGGGGCGGCGAGCAGTACTTC.

The CDR3 nucleotides read TGTGCCAGCAGTCGTCAGCGGGGGGACTACAATGAGCAGTTCTTC. Translation gives CASSRQRGDYNEQFF. This rearrangement joins TRBV6-5 to TRBJ2-1; 9 nucleotides agree with TRBD2. The CDR3 consists of 15 residues. Per the germline V gene, CDR1 is MNHEY and CDR2 is SVGAGI. J was trimmed by 3 bases and V by 5 bases; bases with no gene match: 5.

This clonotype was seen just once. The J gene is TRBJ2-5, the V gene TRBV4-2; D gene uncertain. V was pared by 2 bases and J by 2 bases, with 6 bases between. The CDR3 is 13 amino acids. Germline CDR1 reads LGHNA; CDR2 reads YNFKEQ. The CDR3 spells CASSQRGQETQYF. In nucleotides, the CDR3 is TGTGCCAGCAGCCAACGAGGACAAGAGACCCAGTACTTC.

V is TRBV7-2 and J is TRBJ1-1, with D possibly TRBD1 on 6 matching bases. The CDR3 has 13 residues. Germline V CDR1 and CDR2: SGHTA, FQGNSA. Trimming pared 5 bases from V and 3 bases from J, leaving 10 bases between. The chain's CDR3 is CASSLHRDTEAFF. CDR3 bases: TGTGCCAGCAGCCTACACAGGGACACTGAAGCTTTCTTT.

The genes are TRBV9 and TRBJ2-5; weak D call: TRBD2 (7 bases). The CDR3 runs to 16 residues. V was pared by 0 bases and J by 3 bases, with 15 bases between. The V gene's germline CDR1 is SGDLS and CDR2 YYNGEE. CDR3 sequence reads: CASSVVRGALEETQYF. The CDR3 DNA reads TGTGCCAGCAGCGTAGTACGGGGGGCGCTGGAAGAGACCCAGTACTTC.

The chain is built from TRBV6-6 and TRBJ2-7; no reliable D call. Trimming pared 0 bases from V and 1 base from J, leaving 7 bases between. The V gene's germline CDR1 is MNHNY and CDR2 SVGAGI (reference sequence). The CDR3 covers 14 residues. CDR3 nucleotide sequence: TGTGCCAGCAGTTACTCCCCGGTTTCCTACGAGCAGTACTTC. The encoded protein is CASSYSPVSYEQYF.

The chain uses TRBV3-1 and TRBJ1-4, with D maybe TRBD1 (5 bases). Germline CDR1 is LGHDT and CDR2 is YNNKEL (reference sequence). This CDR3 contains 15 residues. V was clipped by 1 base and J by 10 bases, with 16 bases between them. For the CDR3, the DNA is TGTGCCAGCAGCCAAGGGTCTAATGCAAGGGGAAAACTGTTTTTT. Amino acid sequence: CASSQGSNARGKLFF.

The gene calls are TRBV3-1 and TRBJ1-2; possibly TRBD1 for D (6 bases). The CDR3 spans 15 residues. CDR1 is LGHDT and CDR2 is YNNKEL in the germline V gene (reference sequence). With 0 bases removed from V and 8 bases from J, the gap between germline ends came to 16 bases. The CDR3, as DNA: TGTGCCAGCAGCCAAGATAACAGGGACTTCGGCGGCTACACCTTC. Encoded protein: CASSQDNRDFGGYTF.

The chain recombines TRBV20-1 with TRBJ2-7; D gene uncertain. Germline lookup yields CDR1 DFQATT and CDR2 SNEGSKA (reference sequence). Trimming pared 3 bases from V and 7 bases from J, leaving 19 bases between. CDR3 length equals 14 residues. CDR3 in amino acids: CSASPPAVAGEQYF. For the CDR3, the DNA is TGCAGTGCTAGCCCCCCCGCGGTAGCTGGGGAGCAGTACTTC.

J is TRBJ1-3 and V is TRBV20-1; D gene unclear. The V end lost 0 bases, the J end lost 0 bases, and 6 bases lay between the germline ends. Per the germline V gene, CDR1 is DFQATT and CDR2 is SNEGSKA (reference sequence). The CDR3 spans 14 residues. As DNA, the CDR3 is TGCAGTGCTAGAGATCCCTTCTCTGGAAACACCATATATTTT. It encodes CSARDPFSGNTIYF.

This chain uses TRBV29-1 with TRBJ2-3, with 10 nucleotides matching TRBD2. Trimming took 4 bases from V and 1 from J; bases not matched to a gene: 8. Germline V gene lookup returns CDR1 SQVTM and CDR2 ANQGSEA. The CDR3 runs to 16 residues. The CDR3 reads CSVGGTSDGGTDTQYF. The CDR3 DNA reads TGCAGCGTTGGCGGGACTAGCGACGGAGGCACAGATACGCAGTATTTT.

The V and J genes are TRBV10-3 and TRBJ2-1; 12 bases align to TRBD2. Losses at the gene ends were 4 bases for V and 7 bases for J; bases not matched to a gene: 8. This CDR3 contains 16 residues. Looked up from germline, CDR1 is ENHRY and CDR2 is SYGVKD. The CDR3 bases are TGTGCCATCAGTGGGTCACTAGCGGGGGGCAAGAATGAGCAGTTCTTC. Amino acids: CAISGSLAGGKNEQFF.

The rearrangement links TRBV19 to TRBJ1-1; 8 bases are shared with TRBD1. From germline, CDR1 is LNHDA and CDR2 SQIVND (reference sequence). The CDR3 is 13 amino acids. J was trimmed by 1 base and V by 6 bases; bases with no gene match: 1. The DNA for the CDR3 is TGTGCCAGTAGGACAGGGGCGAACACTGAAGCTTTCTTT. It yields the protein CASRTGANTEAFF.